The 13 T cell receptor beta chains below all came from one sample that was sequenced in a study of T cell responses to AZD1222 COVID-19 vaccine (dated by TCRdb to about 2021). Receptors were amplified or captured by the immunoSEQ multiplex PCR assay. What TCRdb holds here is the immuneACCESS table cut down to in-frame rearrangements. Part of the clones is not present; checked against another copy, under half of the missing clones reflect an unresolved V gene, and the others are unexplained. Present in this sample are 95,000 to 150,000 clones, over 75% of which were seen just once. Of the sample, 2.5% to 4% falls within the top ten clones. This sample's time point label indicates: baseline before first vaccination. The source was peripheral blood, collected on day 0 of AZD1222 vaccination. These receptors originate from an adult in good health.

This chain uses TRBV4-3 with TRBJ1-2; no clear D gene. The CDR3 contains 14 residues. Trimming took off 0 bases at V and 2 bases at J, with 7 bases between the two ends. Germline CDR1 and CDR2: LGHNA and YSLEER. CDR3 sequence: CASSQDLANYGYTF. CDR3 sequence (DNA): TGCGCCAGCAGCCAAGATTTGGCCAACTATGGCTACACCTTC.

V and J are TRBV28 and TRBJ1-3; D is unclear. V gave up 8 bases and J gave up 0 bases, with 5 bases separating them. Germline CDR1 reads MDHEN; CDR2 reads SYDVKM. The CDR3 totals 12 residues. In nucleotides, the CDR3 is TGTGCCAGCGCGAGCTCTGGAAACACCATATATTTT. This codes for CASASSGNTIYF.

The chain is built from TRBV27 and TRBJ1-4; 7 bases line up with TRBD1. Germline CDR1 is MNHEY and CDR2 is SMNVEV (reference sequence). The junction had 11 bases not matched to a gene; V was cut back by 0 bases and J by 7 bases. This CDR3 spans 17 amino acids. This CDR3 reads CASSLSLGSRGGEKLFF. The DNA for the CDR3 is TGTGCCAGCAGTTTATCGCTGGGGAGCAGGGGGGGTGAAAAACTGTTTTTT.

The chain carries TRBV4-2 and TRBJ2-7, with D uncertain. V was cut by 5 bases and J by 6 bases, with 14 bases left in between. The CDR3 extends over 13 amino acids. Germline V lookup: CDR1 LGHNA, CDR2 YNFKEQ. CDR3 coding DNA: TGTGCCAGCAGCAACCCCGGGCTTGCCGAGCAGTACTTC. Amino acids: CASSNPGLAEQYF.

The chain has TRBV5-1 and TRBJ1-4; no reliable D call. V was shortened by 0 bases and J by 6 bases, with 6 bases between the two germline ends. Germline lookup yields CDR1 SGHRS and CDR2 YFSETQ. The CDR3 contains 13 residues. This CDR3 is CASSLGSHEKLFF. In DNA, the CDR3 is TGCGCCAGCAGCTTGGGGTCTCATGAAAAACTGTTTTTT.

This clone was seen more than once but under ten times. The chain joins TRBV7-2 to TRBJ2-3; tentatively, D is TRBD1 (6 bases). This CDR3 is built from 15 residues. Germline loops: CDR1 SGHTA, CDR2 FQGNSA. V lost 2 bases and J lost 4, with 13 bases in between. CDR3 sequence reads: CASSLRSRGPDTQYF. In DNA, the CDR3 is TGTGCCAGCAGCTTACGTAGCAGGGGACCAGATACGCAGTATTTT.

This chain links TRBV3-1 (or the pseudogene TRBV3-2) with TRBJ2-1, with 9 bases fitting TRBD1. This CDR3 comprises 17 residues. Per the germline V gene, CDR1 is LGHDT and CDR2 is YNNKEL (reference sequence). With V trimmed by 4 bases and J by 2 bases, 9 bases remained unmatched. The CDR3 spells CASSPASWDRAYNEQFF. CDR3 DNA: TGTGCCAGCAGCCCGGCATCTTGGGACAGGGCCTACAATGAGCAGTTCTTC.

The chain employs TRBV7-9 and TRBJ1-6; the match to TRBD1 covers 9 bases. The germline V gene encodes CDR1 SEHNR and CDR2 FQNEAQ (reference sequence). Losses at the gene ends were 6 bases for V and 6 bases for J; bases not matched to a gene: 3. The CDR3 spans 14 residues. CDR3 in amino acids: CASRGQGANSPLHF. In DNA, the CDR3 is TGTGCCAGCAGGGGACAGGGCGCTAATTCACCCCTCCACTTT.

The genes are TRBV6-1 and TRBJ1-1; 8 nucleotides agree with TRBD1. CDR3 length: 17 residues. Looked up from germline, CDR1 is MNHNS and CDR2 is SASEGT. V lost 4 bases and J lost 4; bases outside the gene matches: 14. CDR3 in DNA: TGTGCCAGCAGTGTTTCGGACAGGGCAGAAGGAGCCACTGAAGCTTTCTTT. The encoded protein is CASSVSDRAEGATEAFF.

The CDR3 region is CASSPLGPGRSPGELFF. As DNA, the CDR3 is TGTGCCAGCAGCCCCCTGGGGCCAGGAAGATCCCCCGGGGAGCTGTTTTTT. The V and J genes are TRBV4-2 and TRBJ2-2, with D possibly matching TRBD1 (5 bases). The ends were cut back, 4 bases at V and 6 bases at J, with 21 bases in the middle. Germline CDR1 LGHNA, CDR2 YNFKEQ. There are 17 residues in the CDR3.

The CDR3 DNA is TGTGCCAGCAGTTTCGTTAATGCGCAGTATTTT. Protein: CASSFVNAQYF. The J gene is TRBJ2-3, the V gene TRBV28; D remains ambiguous. The germline V and J ends were trimmed by 3 bases and 10 bases, with 8 bases remaining between them. This CDR3 comprises 11 residues. Germline loops: CDR1 MDHEN, CDR2 SYDVKM.

This sequence joins TRBV18 and TRBJ2-7; D unresolved. The CDR3 consists of 13 residues. Germline-derived CDR1 and CDR2 are KGHSH and LQKENI. The V and J ends lost 0 bases and 3 bases respectively, with 6 bases between them. The CDR3 sequence is CASSPPLSYEQYF. CDR3 DNA: TGTGCCAGCTCACCACCATTGAGCTACGAGCAGTACTTC.

A single count supports this clone. J is TRBJ1-4 and V is TRBV28; 8 bases map to TRBD1. This CDR3 contains 16 residues. The germline CDR1 and CDR2 sequences are MDHEN and SYDVKM. The V segment lost 6 bases and the J segment 0 bases; nucleotides outside the gene matches: 6. CDR3 amino acids: CASRITGGPTNEKLFF. The CDR3 coding sequence is TGTGCCAGCAGGATTACAGGGGGTCCAACTAATGAAAAACTGTTTTTT.